These T cell receptor beta chains were read from a single sample in a study of regulatory T cells in long-lasting Graves disease. TCRdb ran MiXCR on the multiplex PCR reads and lists one entry per CDR3 protein. The sample includes roughly 420,000 distinct CDR3 sequences, 11% to 15% of them seen just once. These data are also associated with another study on T cells in Graves' hyperthyroidism and ophthalmopathy.

Sequenced here: peripheral blood mononuclear cells (PBMCs), sampled at new diagnosis, from a patient treated with antithyroid drugs. The receptors here all came from a woman aged 45-65 years with Graves disease. The CDR3 runs from the conserved cysteine through the conserved F or W. Each record gives: J gene, D gene, clone size, V gene, CDR3 DNA, CDR3 protein. The D gene is left open where the match is weak. Some rows mark clone size as missing; the rest say once, few, many or name a class of expanded clone.

J: TRBJ1-2; D: NA; size: NA; V: TRBV30; DNA: TGTGCCTGGAGCCTAGACGGCTACACCTTC; CDR3: CAWSLDGYTF
J: TRBJ1-5; D: TRBD1; size: NA; V: TRBV6-1; DNA: TGTGCCAGCAGTGCAGGGGGGGGGGGGAGCAATCAGCCCCAGCATTTT; CDR3: CASSAGGGGSNQPQHF
J: TRBJ2-7; D: NA; size: few; V: TRBV5-1; DNA: TGCGCCAGCAGCTTAAGGTGGATTAGCGAGCAGTACTTC; CDR3: CASSLRWISEQYF
J: TRBJ2-7; D: TRBD1; size: many; V: TRBV6-1; DNA: TGTGCCAGCTATCCCTCGGGACAGGGAAGCTACGAGCAGTACTTC; CDR3: CASYPSGQGSYEQYF
J: TRBJ1-1; D: NA; size: many; V: TRBV5-1; DNA: TGCGCCAGCAGCGTGACAGGCGGAGGCACTGAAGCTTTCTTT; CDR3: CASSVTGGGTEAFF
J: TRBJ2-3; D: NA; size: many; V: TRBV7-9; DNA: TGTGCCAGCAGCCAAAGACGGGACCCCATCCCAGCAGATACGCAGTATTTT; CDR3: CASSQRRDPIPADTQYF
J: TRBJ2-5; D: TRBD2; size: many; V: TRBV28; DNA: TGTGCCAGCAGTTTTCAGGGACTAGCAGAAGAGACCCAGTACTTC; CDR3: CASSFQGLAEETQYF
J: TRBJ2-1; D: NA; size: many; V: TRBV28; DNA: TGTGCCAGCAGCCATCTCGAGCTAGCTAGGGGCAATGAGCAGTTCTTC; CDR3: CASSHLELARGNEQFF
J: TRBJ2-5; D: NA; size: many; V: TRBV11-2; DNA: TGTGCCAGCAGCTTAGGGGGCCGGACAGATATGGACGAGACCCAGTACTTC; CDR3: CASSLGGRTDMDETQYF
J: TRBJ1-1; D: NA; size: many; V: TRBV28; DNA: TGTGCCAGCAGTTTACGCCGTTTAAGGGACACTGAAGCTTTCTTT; CDR3: CASSLRRLRDTEAFF
J: TRBJ2-3; D: NA; size: few; V: TRBV3-1; DNA: TGTGCCAGCAGACCCGAGGGGGGTTCAGATACGCAGTATTTT; CDR3: CASRPEGGSDTQYF
J: TRBJ1-2; D: NA; size: many; V: TRBV7-8; DNA: TGTGCCAGCAGCTTAAGCGGGGGAGACAAAAATGGCTACACCTTC; CDR3: CASSLSGGDKNGYTF
J: TRBJ2-7; D: TRBD2; size: NA; V: TRBV5-1; DNA: TGCGCCAGCAGCTCCGACATAGCGGGAAGTTACGAGCAGTACTTC; CDR3: CASSSDIAGSYEQYF
J: TRBJ2-7; D: TRBD2; size: many; V: TRBV6-9; DNA: TGTGCCAGCAGGTATACTAGCGGGAGCTCCTACGAGCAGTACTTC; CDR3: CASRYTSGSSYEQYF
J: TRBJ2-5; D: TRBD1; size: NA; V: TRBV10-1; DNA: TGCGCCAGCAGTGAGAATACAGGGGCAGGGGAGACCCAGTACTTC; CDR3: CASSENTGAGETQYF
J: TRBJ2-7; D: TRBD1; size: many; V: TRBV7-9; DNA: TGTGCCAGCAGCATAGGACAGGAGTTCGCCGAGCAGTACTTC; CDR3: CASSIGQEFAEQYF
J: TRBJ2-3; D: NA; size: many; V: TRBV6-5; DNA: TGTGCCAGCAGTTACTCGATCGGCCGGGACTTCACAGATACGCAGTATTTT; CDR3: CASSYSIGRDFTDTQYF
J: TRBJ1-5; D: NA; size: NA; V: TRBV18; DNA: TGTGCCAGCTCACCAGGGCAGGGGACCTATCAGCCCCAGCATTTT; CDR3: CASSPGQGTYQPQHF
J: TRBJ2-1; D: TRBD2; size: many; V: TRBV3-1; DNA: TGTGCCAGCAGCCTGACTAGCGGGACAGATGAGCAGTTCTTC; CDR3: CASSLTSGTDEQFF
J: TRBJ1-4; D: NA; size: few; V: TRBV28; DNA: TGTGCCAGCAGTTTATCCTACAGCAATGAAAAACTGTTTTTT; CDR3: CASSLSYSNEKLFF
J: TRBJ2-7; D: NA; size: many; V: TRBV7-3; DNA: TGTGCCAGCAGCTTAACGTACAGGGTCTCCTACGAGCAGTACTTC; CDR3: CASSLTYRVSYEQYF
J: TRBJ1-1; D: NA; size: many; V: TRBV10-3; DNA: TGTGCCATCAGTGAGTCTTGGTTGAACACTGAAGCTTTCTTT; CDR3: CAISESWLNTEAFF
J: TRBJ1-2; D: NA; size: NA; V: TRBV5-8; DNA: TGTGCCAGCAGCATCAACTATGGCTACACCTTC; CDR3: CASSINYGYTF
J: TRBJ2-3; D: TRBD1; size: few; V: TRBV5-5; DNA: TGTGCCAGCAGCTTGGGACAGGGATACGATACGCAGTATTTT; CDR3: CASSLGQGYDTQYF
J: TRBJ2-7; D: TRBD2; size: NA; V: TRBV30; DNA: TGTGCCTTTTCCGGGACTAGCGGCTACGAGCAGTACTTC; CDR3: CAFSGTSGYEQYF
J: TRBJ2-3; D: TRBD2; size: many; V: TRBV12-3/TRBV12-4; DNA: TGTGCCAGCAGTACATCGACTAGCGGGGTCGGGCATACGCAGTATTTT; CDR3: CASSTSTSGVGHTQYF
J: TRBJ2-6; D: TRBD1; size: NA; V: TRBV2; DNA: TGTGCCAGCAGTGGGGACAGGGGATCTGGGGCCAACGTCCTGACTTTC; CDR3: CASSGDRGSGANVLTF
J: TRBJ2-5; D: TRBD2; size: NA; V: TRBV20-1; DNA: TGCAGTGCTAGAGTACCAGCGGGAGGGGGCGGGCAAGAGACCCAGTACTTC; CDR3: CSARVPAGGGGQETQYF
J: TRBJ2-5; D: TRBD2; size: many; V: TRBV20-1; DNA: TGCAGTGCACAACTGGGACTAGCATCGGAGACCCAGTACTTC; CDR3: CSAQLGLASETQYF
J: TRBJ2-3; D: NA; size: many; V: TRBV20-1; DNA: TGCAGTGCCCCTGGGCCAGGCTACACAGATACGCAGTATTTT; CDR3: CSAPGPGYTDTQYF
J: TRBJ2-1; D: NA; size: many; V: TRBV12-3/TRBV12-4; DNA: TGTGCCAGCAGTTCCCCGGTCGGTCAGGGGATTCGGCATGAGCAGTTCTTC; CDR3: CASSSPVGQGIRHEQFF
J: TRBJ1-2; D: NA; size: few; V: TRBV29-1; DNA: TGCAGCGTTGAAGCCTATGCCAGGGGAATTAACTATGGCTACACCTTC; CDR3: CSVEAYARGINYGYTF
J: TRBJ2-7; D: TRBD2; size: many; V: TRBV20-1; DNA: TGCAGTGCTAGTGATCGCGGGAGTCCCCTTTACGAGCAGTACTTC; CDR3: CSASDRGSPLYEQYF
J: TRBJ2-7; D: NA; size: many; V: TRBV3-1; DNA: TGTGCCAGCAGCCAGTCTACAATCGTCTACGAGCAGTACTTC; CDR3: CASSQSTIVYEQYF
J: TRBJ2-7; D: NA; size: many; V: TRBV28; DNA: TGTGCCAGCAGTTTAGGAGGGAGCAGCGAGCAGTACTTC; CDR3: CASSLGGSSEQYF
J: TRBJ2-5; D: NA; size: NA; V: TRBV19; DNA: TGTGCCAGTAGTGGTTGGGGTGGACAGAGATTCAGTAGAACCCAAGAGACCCAGTACTTC; CDR3: CASSGWGGQRFSRTQETQYF
J: TRBJ2-1; D: NA; size: NA; V: TRBV5-1; DNA: TGCGCCAGCAGCTACGGGCCCCCGGGACCCGACAATGAGCAGTTCTTC; CDR3: CASSYGPPGPDNEQFF
J: TRBJ2-1; D: TRBD2; size: many; V: TRBV11-2; DNA: TGTGCCAGCAGCTTAACCGGACTAGATCTGTTCTTC; CDR3: CASSLTGLDLFF
J: TRBJ1-2; D: NA; size: many; V: TRBV7-8; DNA: TGTGCCAGCAGCTTAGGTCCCGCTTCCTATGGCTACACCTTC; CDR3: CASSLGPASYGYTF
J: TRBJ2-5; D: TRBD2; size: many; V: TRBV27; DNA: TGTGCCAGCAGTTCACCGGGACTAGGGCAAGAGACCCAGTACTTC; CDR3: CASSSPGLGQETQYF
J: TRBJ2-5; D: NA; size: few; V: TRBV29-1; DNA: TGCAGCGTTGGGGCAGTTGCTGGGACCCAGTACTTC; CDR3: CSVGAVAGTQYF
J: TRBJ2-1; D: NA; size: NA; V: TRBV2; DNA: TGTGCCAGCAGTCCGTGGGCCCTGGGGTACAATGAGCAGTTCTTC; CDR3: CASSPWALGYNEQFF
J: TRBJ1-2; D: TRBD1; size: many; V: TRBV6-2/TRBV6-3; DNA: TGTGCCAGCAGTGAAGGGGACAGGGTGACGGAGGGCTACACCTTC; CDR3: CASSEGDRVTEGYTF
J: TRBJ2-5; D: TRBD2; size: many; V: TRBV7-8; DNA: TGTGCCAGCAGCTTAGATGAGCTAGCGGGGAACCAAGAGACCCAGTACTTC; CDR3: CASSLDELAGNQETQYF
J: TRBJ2-1; D: TRBD2; size: many; V: TRBV3-1; DNA: TGTGCCAGCAGCCACACACTTAGCGGGAGCATCTACAATGAGCAGTTCTTC; CDR3: CASSHTLSGSIYNEQFF